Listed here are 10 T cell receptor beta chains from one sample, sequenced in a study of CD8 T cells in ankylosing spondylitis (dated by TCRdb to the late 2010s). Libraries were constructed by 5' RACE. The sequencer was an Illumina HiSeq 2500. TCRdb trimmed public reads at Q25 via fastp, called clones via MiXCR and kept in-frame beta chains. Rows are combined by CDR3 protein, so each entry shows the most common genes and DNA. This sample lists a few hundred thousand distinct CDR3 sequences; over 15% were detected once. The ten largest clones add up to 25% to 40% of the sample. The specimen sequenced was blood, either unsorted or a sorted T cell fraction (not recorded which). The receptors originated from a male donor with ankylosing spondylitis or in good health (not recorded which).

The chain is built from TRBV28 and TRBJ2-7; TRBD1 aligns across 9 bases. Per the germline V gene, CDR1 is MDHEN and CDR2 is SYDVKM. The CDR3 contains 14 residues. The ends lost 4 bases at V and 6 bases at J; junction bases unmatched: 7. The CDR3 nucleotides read TGTGCCAGCAGTTCGGGGACAGGGCCGCTCGAGCAGTACTTC. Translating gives CASSSGTGPLEQYF. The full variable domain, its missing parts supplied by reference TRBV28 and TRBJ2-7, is DVKVTQSSRYLVKRTGEKVFLECVQDMDHENMFWYRQDPGLGLRLIYFSYDVKMKEKGDIPEGYSVSREKKERFSLILESASTNQTSMYLCASSSGTGPLEQYFGPGTRLTVT.

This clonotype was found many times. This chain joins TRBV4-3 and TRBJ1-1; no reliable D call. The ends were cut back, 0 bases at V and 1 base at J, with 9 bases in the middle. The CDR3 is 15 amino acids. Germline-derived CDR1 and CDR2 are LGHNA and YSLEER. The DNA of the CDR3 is TGCGCCAGCAGCCAAGATCTCTGGCCGAACACTGAAGCTTTCTTT. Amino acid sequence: CASSQDLWPNTEAFF.

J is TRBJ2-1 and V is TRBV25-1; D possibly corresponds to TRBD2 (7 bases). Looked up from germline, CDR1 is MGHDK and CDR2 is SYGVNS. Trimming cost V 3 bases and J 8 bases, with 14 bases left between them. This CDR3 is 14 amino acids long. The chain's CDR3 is CASSEGRGGDEQFF. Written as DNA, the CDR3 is TGTGCCAGCAGTGAGGGCAGGGGAGGGGATGAGCAGTTCTTC. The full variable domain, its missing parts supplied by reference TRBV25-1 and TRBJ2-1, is EADIYQTPRYLVIGTGKKITLECSQTMGHDKMYWYQQDPGMELHLIHYSYGVNSTEKGDLSSESTVSRIRTEHFPLTLESARPSHTSQYLCASSEGRGGDEQFFGPGTRLTVL.

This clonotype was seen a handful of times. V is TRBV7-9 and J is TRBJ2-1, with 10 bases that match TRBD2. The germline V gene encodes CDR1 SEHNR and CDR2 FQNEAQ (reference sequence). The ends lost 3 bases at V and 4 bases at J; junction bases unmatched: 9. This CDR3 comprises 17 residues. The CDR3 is CASSFGLADLLYNEQFF. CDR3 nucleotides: TGTGCCAGCAGCTTCGGACTAGCGGATCTTCTTTACAATGAGCAGTTCTTC.

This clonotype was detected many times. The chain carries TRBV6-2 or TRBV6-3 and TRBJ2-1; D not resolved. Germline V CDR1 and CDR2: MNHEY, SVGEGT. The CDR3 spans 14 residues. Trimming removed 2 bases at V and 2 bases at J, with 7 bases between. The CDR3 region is CASSYSLAYNEQFF. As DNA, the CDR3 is TGTGCCAGCAGTTACAGTCTAGCCTACAATGAGCAGTTCTTC.

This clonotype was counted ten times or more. This chain's CDR3 is CASSTIGTAYNEQFF. As DNA, the CDR3 is TGTGCCAGCAGCACTATCGGGACAGCCTACAATGAGCAGTTCTTC. The rearrangement joins TRBV7-9 to TRBJ2-1; 7 bases match TRBD1. This CDR3 spans 15 amino acids. After removal of 5 bases from V and 2 bases from J, the junction contained 6 bases not matched to a gene. Germline V gene data show CDR1 as SEHNR and CDR2 as FQNEAQ (reference sequence). The complete variable domain, with remaining parts taken from reference TRBV7-9 and TRBJ2-1, reads DTGVSQNPRHKITKRGQNVTFRCDPISEHNRLYWYRQTLGQGPEFLTYFQNEAQLEKSRLLSDRFSAERPKGSFSTLEIQRTEQGDSAMYLCASSTIGTAYNEQFFGPGTRLTVL.

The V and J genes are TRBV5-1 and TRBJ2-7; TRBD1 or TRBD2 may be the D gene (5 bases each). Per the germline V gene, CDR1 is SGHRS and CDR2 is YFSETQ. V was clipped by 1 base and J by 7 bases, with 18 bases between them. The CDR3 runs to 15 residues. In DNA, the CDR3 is TGCGCCAGCAGCTTGAGTGGGACCCCTAAGAGGGAGCAGTACTTC. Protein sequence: CASSLSGTPKREQYF. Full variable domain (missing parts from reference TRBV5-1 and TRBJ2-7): KAGVTQTPRYLIKTRGQQVTLSCSPISGHRSVSWYQQTPGQGLQFLFEYFSETQRNKGNFPGRFSGRQFSNSRSEMNVSTLELGDSALYLCASSLSGTPKREQYFGPGTRLTVT.

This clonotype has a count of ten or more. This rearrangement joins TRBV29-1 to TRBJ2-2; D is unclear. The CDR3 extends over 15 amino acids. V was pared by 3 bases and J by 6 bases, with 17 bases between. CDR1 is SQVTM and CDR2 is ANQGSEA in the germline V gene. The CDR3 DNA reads TGCAGCGTTGAGGTTCCGGAGTCGGCCTCCGGGGAGCTGTTTTTT. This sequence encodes CSVEVPESASGELFF.

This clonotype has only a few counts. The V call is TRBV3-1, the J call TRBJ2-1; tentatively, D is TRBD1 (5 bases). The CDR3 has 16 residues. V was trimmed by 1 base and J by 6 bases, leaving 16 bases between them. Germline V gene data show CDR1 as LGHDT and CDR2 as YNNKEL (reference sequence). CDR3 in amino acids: CASSQALGRASNEQFF. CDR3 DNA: TGTGCCAGCAGCCAAGCCCTGGGCAGGGCCAGCAATGAGCAGTTCTTC.

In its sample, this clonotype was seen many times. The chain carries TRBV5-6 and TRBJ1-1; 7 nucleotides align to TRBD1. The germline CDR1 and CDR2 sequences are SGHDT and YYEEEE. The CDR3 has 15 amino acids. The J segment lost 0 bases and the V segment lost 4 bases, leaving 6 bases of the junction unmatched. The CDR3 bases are TGTGCCAGCAGCGAGGGGACAGCTATGAACACTGAAGCTTTCTTT. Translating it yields CASSEGTAMNTEAFF.